This T cell receptor beta chain was observed in a study of shared clonotypes between healthy human individuals. Only in-frame clones appear in the TCRdb table, and some are missing; sequencing was by immunoSEQ multiplex PCR. The table shows about half a million clones, with 79% occurring only once. Material: PBMCs. The sequence came from a woman between 35 and 50 years old in good health. Some clones in this sample may be carry-over from other donors' samples.

The CDR3 coding sequence is TGTGCCAGTAGTGTCCAATCCGGGGCGATCGTCTATGGCTACACCTTC. Translation gives CASSVQSGAIVYGYTF. The V and J genes are TRBV19 and TRBJ1-2; a weak D match, TRBD1 (5 bases). The CDR3 spans 16 residues. The V gene lost 5 bases and the J gene lost 4 bases, with 20 bases spanning the gap. Germline V CDR1 and CDR2: LNHDA, SQIVND (reference sequence).